This TCR beta chain stems from a study of response to subunit inactivated influenza vaccine. This clonotype appeared many times. TCRdb re-called the RT-PCR reads through MiXCR, storing one row per CDR3 protein. Here the sample spans a few hundred thousand distinct CDR3 sequences, approximately 10% being singletons. The CDR3 runs to 13 residues. CDR1 and CDR2 from the germline V gene are ENHRY and SYGVKD. V was cut by 0 bases and J by 9 bases, with 12 bases left in between. In addition, the sample was reused for a study of T cells expressing NK-cell markers. From that study: UMIs were included in TCR beta cDNA generated by 5'RACE template switching. Repertoires of TCR beta were obtained from T cells sorted as CD3+CD56+NKG2C+, CD3+CD56+NKG2C- and CD3+CD56-NKG2C+. The same clonotypes also predominated in the CD3+CD56-NKG2C+ fraction of a handful of donors.

This sequence originates from a man in his fifties who received an inactivated influenza vaccine. The gene calls are TRBV10-3 and TRBJ2-7; D is ambiguous. The specimen was PBMCs from blood, collected on the day of vaccination. The CDR3 nucleotides read TGTGCCATCAGTGAGTCGAATTTACCACGGCAGTACTTC. This sequence encodes CAISESNLPRQYF.